A single sample is the source of the 5 T cell receptor beta chains below, sequenced in a study of shared clonotypes between healthy human individuals. Some clones are missing from TCRdb's copy, which holds only in-frame ones; the method was immunoSEQ multiplex PCR. The profile shows millions of clones, more than 85% of them singletons. Source material: naive CD4+ T cells from PBMCs. Noted subset: CD45RA+ positively selected. These TCRs come from a man younger than 30 in good health. Some clones in this sample may be carry-over from other donors' samples.

The chain carries TRBV5-4 and TRBJ2-1; D gene unclear. Trimming left V 0 bases short and J 5 bases short, with 6 bases between. Germline CDR1 SGHNT, CDR2 YYREEE (reference sequence). This CDR3 spans 13 amino acids. The chain's CDR3 is CASSLGPDNEQFF. DNA of the CDR3: TGTGCCAGCAGCTTGGGGCCAGACAATGAGCAGTTCTTC.

This clone was picked up one time. The J gene is TRBJ2-7, the V gene TRBV19; D remains ambiguous. V lost 3 bases, J lost 5 bases, and 11 bases lay in between. Germline V gene data show CDR1 as LNHDA and CDR2 as SQIVND (reference sequence). The CDR3 extends over 13 amino acids. The CDR3 nucleotides read TGTGCCAGTAGTATCGGGTTCTTCGACGAGCAGTACTTC. This sequence encodes CASSIGFFDEQYF.

The genes are TRBV28 and TRBJ1-3; no definite D call. V gave up 6 bases and J gave up 0 bases, with 9 bases separating them. CDR1 MDHEN and CDR2 SYDVKM come from the germline V gene. This CDR3 has 14 amino acids. CDR3 in amino acids: CASRVSNSGNTIYF. Written as DNA, the CDR3 is TGTGCCAGCAGGGTCAGTAACTCTGGAAACACCATATATTTT.

The chain employs TRBV29-1 and TRBJ1-5; no clear D gene. The CDR3 consists of 15 residues. CDR1 SQVTM and CDR2 ANQGSEA come from the germline V gene. V was clipped by 1 base and J by 0 bases, with 10 bases between them. The CDR3 DNA follows: TGCAGCGTTGAAGTGGATGGGTATAGCAATCAGCCCCAGCATTTT. Translating it yields CSVEVDGYSNQPQHF.

The gene calls are TRBV19 and TRBJ1-1; no clear D. Germline lookup yields CDR1 LNHDA and CDR2 SQIVND (reference sequence). This CDR3 comprises 13 residues. Trimming removed 5 bases from V and 4 bases from J, with 11 bases in between. CDR3 in amino acids: CASSHLVGTEAFF. CDR3 in DNA: TGTGCCAGTAGTCACCTAGTAGGCACTGAAGCTTTCTTT.